Below, one T cell receptor (beta chain) is given with its context. This clone was observed a single time. The clone's antigen remains unknown. Base-call qualities are not available, and no considerably larger clone is one nucleotide away. The sample's time point label, decoded: baseline before first vaccination. Read against the paper, the sample's treatment or condition label means: meningococcal conjugate vaccine given as trial control. The vaccinee samples were drawn from two UK trials, COV001 and COV002, one of which was a single-blind randomized controlled phase 2/3 trial testing AZD1222 (ChAdOx1 nCoV-19) in healthy adults. Trial participant PBMC samples were collected at day 0 and day 28 after the second dose for TCRbeta chain sequencing. The CDR3 regions of human TCRbeta chains were analyzed by immunosequencing. Per the original workflow: TCRs in the repertoires were compared against a reference library of SARS-CoV-2-specific TCRs that had been generated with the MIRA antigen-specificity platform. Breadth was defined as the fraction of unique TCRs that were SARS-CoV-2-associated. Depth was defined as the fraction of total T cells that were SARS-CoV-2-associated. Using the MIRA data, each spike-specific TCR was assigned both to the spike region to which the TCR was reactive and to a CD4 or CD8 class. Log10-transformed breadth and depth values were compared by one-way ANOVA with Sidak's multiple comparisons tests. In TCRdb, the immuneACCESS table is reduced to in-frame sequences with V and J assigned. These tables do not hold every clone; where another copy was compared, an unresolved V gene accounts for under half, and the others remain unexplained. The V and J calls and clone size are taken from that table; D and trimming were inferred from the DNA. The sample records about 93,000 clones, just under 90% of which are singletons. The ten largest clonotypes hold about 2.7% of the sample.

CDR1 and CDR2, looked up from the germline V gene (reference sequence), are LNHDA and SQIVND. Cut back by 10 bases and 3 bases, the V and J ends lie 18 bases apart. The CDR3 spans 14 residues, from the cysteine through the phenylalanine. Of all the DNA, just the CDR3 is kept, 42 bases in frame from base 1. The source of the sample is a study of T cell responses to AZD1222 COVID-19 vaccine (dated by TCRdb to about 2021). About the full investigation: A total of 240 or so trial participants underwent TCR sequencing, of whom 207 had received two doses of AZD1222 and around 25 had received two doses of the MenACWY control vaccine. Trial participants were enrolled by age into 18-55, 56-69 and 70-plus year subgroups, with roughly 160, 29 and 62 TCR-sequenced participants respectively.

The research as a whole found: No day 14 peak-response samples were available, so repertoires were characterized only after the peak T cell response. After two AZD1222 doses, spike-specific TCR breadth and depth were significantly higher than at day 0 and than in MenACWY recipients. Only five to seven AZD1222 recipients were SARS-CoV-2 seropositive at baseline, limiting conclusions about previously exposed vaccinees. The vaccine-associated CD4 TCRs covered the entire spike protein, and the dominant responses fell in regions 160-218 and 743-854. In the small 56-69-year group, the increase in depth fell short of significance, most likely because of low power. Reportedly, close to half of the unique spike-specific TCRs recognized epitopes lying outside the regions that are mutated in the B.1.351 and B.1.1.7 variants. Participants were mostly white British and included more females than males, and it was suggested by the authors that clonal diversity may have been underestimated.

The sequence links TRBV19 to TRBJ1-2, with the D gene call left open. Material: peripheral blood, obtained on day 0 of MenACWY control vaccination. This sequence originates from an adult in good health. CDR3 loop: CATREASSDYGYTF. The DNA sequence reads TGTGCCACACGCGAAGCGAGTTCAGACTATGGCTACACCTTC.